In its sample, the clone carrying this TCR beta chain was seen many times. The antigen remains undetermined. These data come from a study of identical twins. In TCRdb, the 5' RACE reads were re-called with MiXCR into one record per CDR3 protein. The sample lists about 340,000 distinct CDR3 sequences, 9% to 15% seen once, with approximately 7.9% in the top ten. The CDR3 is made up of 15 amino acids. The germline V and J ends were trimmed by 4 bases and 7 bases, with 18 bases remaining between them. Per germline, CDR1 SGHDT and CDR2 YYEEEE. Study-wide points: For zero-insertion analyses, partial confounding could come from invariant MAIT and iNKT cells. The degree of excess twin sharing was weaker in beta out-of-frame sequences.

Healthy Caucasians, and only they, were the donors. The data also belong to a second study, concerning yellow fever vaccine responses in identical twins.

This clonotype was sampled from a young woman in good health. Source material: CD8+ T cells sorted from blood. This chain links TRBV5-6 with TRBJ2-1; D is perhaps TRBD2 (5 bases). The CDR3: CASSRASGWSNEQFF. The CDR3 region has the DNA TGTGCCAGCAGCAGGGCTTCGGGATGGTCTAATGAGCAGTTCTTC.